This T cell receptor (beta chain) was recovered during a study of early T cells in non-severe SARS-CoV-2 infection. The CDR3 spans 14 residues. Trimming stripped 1 base from V and 3 bases from J, with 10 bases between. Looked up from germline, CDR1 is SGHAT and CDR2 is FQNNGV. In TCRdb, the 5' RACE reads were re-called with MiXCR into one record per CDR3 protein. The table records 80,000 to 95,000 distinct CDR3 sequences, roughly 14% of them present only once. The rearrangement uses TRBV11-2 and TRBJ2-7; D gene unclear. The material sequenced was whole blood. This TCR derives from an adult who was a healthcare worker with PCR-confirmed SARS-CoV-2 infection or an uninfected control (not recorded which). CDR3 nucleotide sequence: TGTGCCAGCAGCTTAGGGGTCATCGTCTACGAGCAGTACGTC. Translating gives CASSLGVIVYEQYV.